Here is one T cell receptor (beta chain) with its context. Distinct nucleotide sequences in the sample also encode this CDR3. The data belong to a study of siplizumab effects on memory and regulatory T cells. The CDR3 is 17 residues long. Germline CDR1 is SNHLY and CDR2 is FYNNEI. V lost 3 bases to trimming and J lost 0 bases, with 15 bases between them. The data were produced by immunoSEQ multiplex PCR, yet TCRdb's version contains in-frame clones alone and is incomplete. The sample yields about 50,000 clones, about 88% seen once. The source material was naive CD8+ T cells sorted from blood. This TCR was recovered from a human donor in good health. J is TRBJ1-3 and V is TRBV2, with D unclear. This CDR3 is CASSELTAYLSGNTIYF. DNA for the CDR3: TGTGCCAGCAGTGAGTTGACCGCATACCTCTCTGGAAACACCATATATTTT.